This passage covers 5 T cell receptor beta chains from one sample sequenced in a study of blood T cell repertoires in COVID-19. The repertoire was sequenced with immunoSEQ multiplex PCR; TCRdb's copy has only in-frame clones and lacks some. The sample shows approximately 210,000 clones, approximately 90% of them seen only once. The sequenced sample was peripheral blood. The receptor source for this set is a man in his forties or fifties with acute or convalescent COVID-19.

This clone was counted between two and nine times. This chain links TRBV24-1 with TRBJ2-3; D may be TRBD2 (5 bases). The V and J ends lost 9 bases and 5 bases respectively, with 14 bases between them. Germline V lookup: CDR1 KGHDR, CDR2 SFDVKD. The CDR3 has 13 amino acids. This CDR3 reads CATEGSHEDTQYF. In DNA form, the CDR3 reads TGTGCCACCGAGGGCAGTCATGAAGATACGCAGTATTTT.

This sequence joins TRBV9 and TRBJ2-6; weak D call: TRBD2 (7 bases). The CDR3 loop spans 18 amino acids. The V gene lost 2 bases and the J gene lost 0 bases, with 15 bases spanning the gap. Germline CDR1 is SGDLS and CDR2 is YYNGEE. CDR3 nucleotides: TGTGCCAGCAGCGTCCCCGGGGGGCTGGCCTCTGGGGCCAACGTCCTGACTTTC. Protein sequence: CASSVPGGLASGANVLTF.

This chain links TRBV24-1 with TRBJ2-2; 7 positions agree with TRBD2. Germline values: CDR1 KGHDR, CDR2 SFDVKD. The CDR3 sequence is 16 residues long. V shed 10 bases and J 1 base; nucleotides not matched to a gene: 11. CDR3 coding DNA: TGTGCCACTCGGGCTAGCGGAGCTGGGAACACCGGGGAGCTGTTTTTT. It is translated as CATRASGAGNTGELFF.

The V and J genes are TRBV5-1 and TRBJ1-3; perhaps TRBD1 as D (5 bases). V lost 5 bases, J lost 0 bases, and 9 bases lay in between. Germline CDR1 SGHRS, CDR2 YFSETQ. This CDR3 is built from 14 residues. The CDR3 sequence is CASRTESSGNTIYF. The CDR3 DNA follows: TGCGCCAGCAGGACAGAGTCCTCTGGAAACACCATATATTTT.

V and J are TRBV3-1 (or the pseudogene TRBV3-2) and TRBJ2-3; 9 bases are shared with TRBD1. CDR3 length equals 14 residues. Trimming removed 4 bases from V and 5 bases from J; junction bases left unmatched: 4. Germline CDR1 reads LGHDT; CDR2 reads YNNKEL (reference sequence). Written as DNA, the CDR3 is TGTGCCAGCAGCCCGGGACAGGGTGGAGATACGCAGTATTTT. Translation gives CASSPGQGGDTQYF.